This paragraph reports one T cell receptor (beta chain). The entry originates in a study of blood T cell repertoires in COVID-19. Whole-study context: The samples span acute and convalescent COVID-19 from the United States, Italy and Spain. T cells, B-cell-depleted T cells, or PBMCs supplied cDNA or gDNA.

Per the germline V gene, CDR1 is SGDLS and CDR2 is YYNGEE. V lost 3 bases to trimming and J lost 7 bases; unmatched junction nucleotides: 7. This CDR3 comprises 16 residues. In the authors' methods: For nucleated cells, counts were estimated from reference gene primer amplification. Clones were sequenced by immunoSEQ multiplex PCR, and TCRdb holds only the in-frame ones, with some missing. V, J and clone size were drawn from that table, and D and trimming were deduced from the DNA. The sample holds 90,000 to 130,000 clones; 85% are singletons and the top ten take roughly 1.4%. The genes are TRBV9 and TRBJ2-2, with 12 bases lining up with TRBD2. Source material: peripheral blood. This clonotype was sampled from a man in his forties with acute or convalescent COVID-19. The CDR3 protein is CASSASSGGAIGELFF. As DNA, the CDR3 is TGTGCCAGCAGCGCATCTAGCGGGGGGGCCATCGGGGAGCTGTTTTTT.